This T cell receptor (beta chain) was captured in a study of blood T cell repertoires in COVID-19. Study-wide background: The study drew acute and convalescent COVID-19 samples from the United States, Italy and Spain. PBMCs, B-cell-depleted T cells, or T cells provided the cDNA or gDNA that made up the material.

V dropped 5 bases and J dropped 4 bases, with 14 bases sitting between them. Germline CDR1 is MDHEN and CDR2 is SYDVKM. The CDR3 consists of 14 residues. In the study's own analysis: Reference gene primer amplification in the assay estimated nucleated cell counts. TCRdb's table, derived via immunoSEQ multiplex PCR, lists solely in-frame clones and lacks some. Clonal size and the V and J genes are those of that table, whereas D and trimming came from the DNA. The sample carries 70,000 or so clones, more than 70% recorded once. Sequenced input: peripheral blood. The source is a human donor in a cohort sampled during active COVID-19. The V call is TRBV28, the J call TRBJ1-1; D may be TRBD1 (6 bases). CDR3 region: CASSPGVEGTEAFF. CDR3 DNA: TGTGCCAGCAGTCCAGGGGTCGAGGGCACTGAAGCTTTCTTT.